The 7 T cell receptor beta chains below were found in one sample sequenced in a study of early T cells in non-severe SARS-CoV-2 infection. TCRdb re-derived calls from the 5' RACE reads in MiXCR, one entry per CDR3 protein. Seen here are 55,000 to 85,000 distinct CDR3 sequences, around 15% observed once, and the top ten hold 11% to 15%. Sequencing used whole blood. Every receptor here comes from an adult who was a healthcare worker with PCR-confirmed SARS-CoV-2 infection or an uninfected control (not recorded which).

The chain links TRBV12-2 to TRBJ2-7; the DNA was not used to check the table's D call, TRBD1. TRBV12-2 is a pseudogene segment. The CDR3 is 17 amino acids. The CDR3, as DNA: TGTGCAAGTCGCTTATTGGAGCGACAGCTATACTCCTACGAGCAGTACTTC. Translated: CASRLLERQLYSYEQYF.

This clonotype was counted ten times or more. V usage is TRBV4-3 and J usage is TRBJ1-4; D gene unclear. The length of the CDR3 is 17 residues. Germline V lookup: CDR1 LGHNA, CDR2 YSLEER. V lost 1 base, J lost 2 bases, and 14 bases lay in between. The CDR3 DNA reads as TGCGCCAGCAGCCAAGCCCCCTTTTCGGGGACTAATGAAAAACTGTTTTTT. It specifies CASSQAPFSGTNEKLFF.

This clonotype has a handful of counts. The chain couples TRBV29-1 to TRBJ2-5, with D unclear. Germline CDR1 and CDR2: SQVTM and ANQGSEA. The CDR3 has 12 amino acids. V was trimmed by 5 bases and J by 0 bases, leaving 7 bases between them. The CDR3 spells CSVTLYQETQYF. The DNA for the CDR3 is TGCAGCGTTACCCTATACCAAGAGACCCAGTACTTC.

This clonotype was observed many times. The chain has TRBV29-1 and TRBJ1-1; D is uncertain. The germline V gene encodes CDR1 SQVTM and CDR2 ANQGSEA. Trimming took off 5 bases at V and 3 bases at J, with 13 bases between the two ends. The CDR3 runs 13 residues. CDR3 in amino acids: CSVKGQPHTEAFF. CDR3 DNA sequence: TGCAGCGTTAAAGGCCAGCCCCACACTGAAGCTTTCTTT.

This clonotype was observed a handful of times. As DNA, the CDR3 is TGTGCCAGCAGCCAAGTAGCGGAAAGCGCCCAAGAGACCCAGTACTTC. The encoded protein is CASSQVAESAQETQYF. The chain joins TRBV4-2 to TRBJ2-5; a weak D match, TRBD2 (6 bases). The CDR3 consists of 16 residues. V was cut by 1 base and J by 1 base, with 13 bases left in between. Germline V gene data show CDR1 as LGHNA and CDR2 as YNFKEQ.

CDR3 amino acids: CASTRGRDYGYTF. In nucleotides, the CDR3 is TGTGCCTCCACTCGAGGCAGGGACTATGGCTACACCTTC. The rearrangement links TRBV6-1 to TRBJ1-2, with D maybe TRBD1 (5 bases). CDR1 and CDR2 (germline): MNHNS, SASEGT. The CDR3 is 13 residues long. V lost 11 bases and J lost 3, with 16 bases in between.

This chain joins TRBV14 and TRBJ2-4; no clear D. V lost 0 bases and J lost 0, with 12 bases in between. Germline assignment: CDR1 SGHDN and CDR2 FVKESK. The CDR3 runs to 17 residues. CDR3 sequence reads: CASSQDSGQLAKNIQYF. CDR3 nucleotides: TGTGCCAGCAGCCAAGATTCCGGGCAACTAGCCAAAAACATTCAGTACTTC.